This TCR beta chain was sequenced for a study of OX40 agonist ivuxolimab in advanced cancers. Across the whole study: Dosing consisted of intravenous ivuxolimab at 0.01 to 10 mg/kg every 2 weeks.

The protocol was immunoSEQ multiplex PCR, while the TCRdb copy is restricted to in-frame clones and leaves out a portion. The repertoire holds about 70,000 clones, with roughly 80% as singletons. The length of the CDR3 is 15 residues. Per the germline V gene, CDR1 is SNHLY and CDR2 is FYNNEI. The V gene end was trimmed by 6 bases and the J gene end by 7 bases; junction bases not matched to a gene: 8. This clone has a single count. The sequence was obtained from an adult with an advanced solid tumor such as melanoma, head and neck, liver or kidney cancer. The chain employs TRBV2 and TRBJ1-6, with TRBD1 matching 8 bases. The sequences come from CD4+ or CD8+ T cells sorted from blood, collected in a trial of the OX40 agonist ivuxolimab. The CDR3 DNA sequence: TGTGCCAGCAGGACCGAAGGGACAGGCAATTCACCCCTCCACTTT. The encoded protein is CASRTEGTGNSPLHF.